The clone carrying this T cell receptor (beta chain) was seen only once. TCRdb's copy holds only in-frame clones and misses some; the assay was immunoSEQ multiplex PCR. Found here are around 80,000 clones, approximately 85% of them singletons; the top ten hold 8.5% to 10%. This sample is drawn from a study of blood T cell repertoires in COVID-19. Trimming left V 2 bases short and J 0 bases short, with 8 bases between. Germline values: CDR1 SGDLS, CDR2 YYNGEE. The CDR3 contains 14 residues. Sequencing was done on a sample of peripheral blood. The receptor comes from a man aged 50 or older with COVID-19, enrolled during active disease. The chain is built from TRBV9 and TRBJ1-1; D is perhaps TRBD1 (6 bases). CDR3 loop: CASSVGDMNTEAFF. The CDR3 DNA sequence: TGTGCCAGCAGCGTCGGGGACATGAACACTGAAGCTTTCTTT.